The following is a T cell receptor beta chain sequence with its context. Its cognate antigen is unknown. A multiplex PCR was run with 60 Vbeta primers and 13 Jbeta primers. Assay: immunoSEQ multiplex PCR; the TCRdb copy retains only in-frame clones and omits some. There are just over 150,000 clones in the sample; over 60% occur only once, and around 3.1% lies in the top ten. These data belong to a study of cytomegalovirus exposure and HLA in healthy donors. Notes on the study in general: TCR beta sequences reportedly predicted most subjects' HLA-A and HLA-B alleles accurately.

Unrecorded immune exposures were likely, despite nominal health at sampling. The CDR3 covers 14 residues. Germline-derived CDR1 and CDR2 are MNHNS and SASEGT. With 8 bases removed from V and 5 bases from J, the gap between germline ends came to 13 bases. The TCR sequence derives from a woman in her 40s in good health and CMV-seronegative. The material sequenced was PBMCs. The chain carries TRBV6-1 and TRBJ1-6; D is perhaps TRBD1 (5 bases). DNA of the CDR3: TGTGCCAGCCCCGGGACGGGAGATAATTCACCCCTCCACTTT. The encoded protein is CASPGTGDNSPLHF.